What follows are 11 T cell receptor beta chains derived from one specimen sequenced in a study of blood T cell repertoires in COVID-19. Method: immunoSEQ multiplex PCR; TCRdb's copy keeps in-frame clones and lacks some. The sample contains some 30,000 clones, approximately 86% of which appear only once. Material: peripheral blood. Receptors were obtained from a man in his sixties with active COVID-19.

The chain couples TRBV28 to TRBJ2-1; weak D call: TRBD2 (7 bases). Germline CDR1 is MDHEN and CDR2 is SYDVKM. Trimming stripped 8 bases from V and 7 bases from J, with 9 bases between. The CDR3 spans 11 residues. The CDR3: CASGGANEQFF. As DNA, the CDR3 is TGTGCCAGCGGGGGGGCTAATGAGCAGTTCTTC.

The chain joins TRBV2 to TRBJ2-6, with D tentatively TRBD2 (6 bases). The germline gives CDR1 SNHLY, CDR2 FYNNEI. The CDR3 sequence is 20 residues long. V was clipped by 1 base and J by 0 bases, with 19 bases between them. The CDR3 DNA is TGTGCCAGCAGTGAAGAGATACCGGGACTGAGGGGCTCTGGGGCCAACGTCCTGACTTTC. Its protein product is CASSEEIPGLRGSGANVLTF. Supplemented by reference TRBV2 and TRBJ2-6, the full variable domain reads EPEVTQTPSHQVTQMGQEVILRCVPISNHLYFYWYRQILGQKVEFLVSFYNNEISEKSEIFDDQFSVERPDGSNFTLKIRSTKLEDSAMYFCASSEEIPGLRGSGANVLTFGAGSRLTVL.

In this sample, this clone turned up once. The CDR3 region is CASSLTGKETQYF. CDR3 sequence (DNA): TGTGCCAGCAGTTTGACAGGGAAGGAGACCCAGTACTTC. The chain employs TRBV12-3 or TRBV12-4 and TRBJ2-5; 7 bases agree with TRBD1. The CDR3 is 13 residues long. V dropped 3 bases and J dropped 5; count of bases not matched to a gene: 3.

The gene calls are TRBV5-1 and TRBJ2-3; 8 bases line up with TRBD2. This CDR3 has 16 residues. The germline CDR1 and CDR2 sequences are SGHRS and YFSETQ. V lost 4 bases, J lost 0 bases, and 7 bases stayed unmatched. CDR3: CASSPRTSLSTDTQYF. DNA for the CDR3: TGCGCCAGCAGCCCTAGGACTAGCTTGAGCACAGATACGCAGTATTTT.

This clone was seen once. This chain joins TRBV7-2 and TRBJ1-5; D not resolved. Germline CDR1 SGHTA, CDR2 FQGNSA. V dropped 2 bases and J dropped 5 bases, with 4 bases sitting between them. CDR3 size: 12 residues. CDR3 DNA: TGTGCCAGCAGCTTATTCGATCAGCCCCAGCATTTT. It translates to CASSLFDQPQHF. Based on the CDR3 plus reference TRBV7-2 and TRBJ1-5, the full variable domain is GAGVSQSPSNKVTEKGKDVELRCDPISGHTALYWYRQSLGQGLEFLIYFQGNSAPDKSGLPSDRFSAERTGGSVSTLTIQRTQQEDSAVYLCASSLFDQPQHFGDGTRLSIL.

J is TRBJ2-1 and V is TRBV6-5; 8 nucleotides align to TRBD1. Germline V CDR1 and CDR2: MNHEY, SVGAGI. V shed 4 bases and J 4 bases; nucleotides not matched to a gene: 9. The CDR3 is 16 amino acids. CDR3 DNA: TGTGCCAGCAGTTCCGCCAGGGGGCCTGAGTACAATGAGCAGTTCTTC. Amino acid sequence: CASSSARGPEYNEQFF.

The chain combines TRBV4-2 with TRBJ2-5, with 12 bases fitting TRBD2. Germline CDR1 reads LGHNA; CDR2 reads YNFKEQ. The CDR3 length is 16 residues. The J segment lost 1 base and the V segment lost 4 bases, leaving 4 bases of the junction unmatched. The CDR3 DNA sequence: TGTGCCAGCAGCCCAACTAGCGGGGGGCTCCAAGAGACCCAGTACTTC. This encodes CASSPTSGGLQETQYF.

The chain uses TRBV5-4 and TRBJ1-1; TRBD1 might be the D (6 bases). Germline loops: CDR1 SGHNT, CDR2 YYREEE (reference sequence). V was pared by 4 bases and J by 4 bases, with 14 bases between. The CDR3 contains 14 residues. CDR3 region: CASSDPTGITEAFF. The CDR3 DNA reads TGTGCCAGCAGCGACCCCACAGGGATCACTGAAGCTTTCTTT.

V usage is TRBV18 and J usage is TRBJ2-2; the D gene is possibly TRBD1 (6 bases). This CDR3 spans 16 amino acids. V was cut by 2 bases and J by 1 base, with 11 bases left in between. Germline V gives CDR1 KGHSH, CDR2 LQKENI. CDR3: CASSPAPTGNTGELFF. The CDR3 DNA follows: TGTGCCAGCTCACCAGCCCCGACAGGGAACACCGGGGAGCTGTTTTTT.

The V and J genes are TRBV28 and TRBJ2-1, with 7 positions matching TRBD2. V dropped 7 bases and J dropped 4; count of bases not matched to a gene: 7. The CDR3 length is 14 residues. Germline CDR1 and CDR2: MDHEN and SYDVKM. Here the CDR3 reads CASTGGGLYNEQFF. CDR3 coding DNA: TGTGCCAGCACCGGCGGGGGATTATACAATGAGCAGTTCTTC.

This CDR3 reads CASSQQGAYEQYF. The CDR3 nucleotides are TGTGCCAGCAGCCAACAGGGGGCATACGAGCAGTACTTC. The V call is TRBV5-5, the J call TRBJ2-7; TRBD1 agrees at 9 bases. Trimming cost V 4 bases and J 4 bases; bases outside gene matches: 3. The CDR3 runs 13 residues. Germline lookup yields CDR1 SGHKS and CDR2 YYEKEE (reference sequence).